The T cell receptor beta chain described here comes from a study of T-cell reconstitution after alpha-beta-depleted transplantation in children. This clonotype was observed many times. The library targeted TCRbeta and was prepared with unique molecular identifiers. TCRdb reprocessed the PCR reads via MiXCR and lists one record per CDR3 protein. This repertoire shows some 200,000 distinct CDR3 sequences, about 6.4% found once; its top ten account for over 2.5%. This CDR3 spans 14 amino acids. Trimming removed 7 bases at V and 5 bases at J, with 15 bases between. CDR1 and CDR2 from the germline V gene are MNHNS and SASEGT.

This sample comprised PBMCs from the stem cell graft donor, obtained from the stem cell graft. The chain joins TRBV6-1 to TRBJ2-1, with D possibly being TRBD2 (6 bases). The sequence came from a human donor who donated a stem cell graft to a child with Wiskott-Aldrich syndrome. CDR3 DNA: TGTGCCAGCAAGTGGAGGGGAGAGGACAATGAGCAGTTCTTC. It encodes CASKWRGEDNEQFF.